This is a list of T cell receptor beta chains from one sample in a study of memory CD4+ T cells and cytomegalovirus serostatus. Libraries were prepared by immunoSEQ multiplex PCR; TCRdb keeps only in-frame clonotypes and omits some of them. This sample has some 52,000 clones, with 65% to 80% found just once. Sequencing was performed on memory CD4+ T cells from blood. The source is an adult in good health and CMV-seropositive. Each CDR3 is given with its conserved first and last residue.

j_call v_call cdr3_aa
TRBJ2-7 TRBV18 CASSLGQVGGVEQYF
TRBJ1-1 TRBV18 CASSQQGRVTEAFF
TRBJ2-1 TRBV7-8 CASSLEVREQFF
TRBJ1-2 TRBV6-5 CASSRLDRKGGYTF
TRBJ1-2 TRBV5-8 CASSLEKGTPERGYTF
TRBJ2-6 TRBV6-1 CASSPGGSGANVLTF
TRBJ2-5 TRBV29-1 CSVGPPSGYQETQYF
TRBJ1-3 TRBV5-6 CASSGRQGQSGNTIYF
TRBJ1-2 TRBV23-1 CASIYSAYGYTF
TRBJ1-1 TRBV6-5 CASSRQGKDTEAFF
TRBJ1-3 TRBV7-2 CASSLAPDFSGNTIYF
TRBJ2-3 TRBV28 CASSPLAGTQYF
TRBJ2-3 TRBV5-1 CASSLAGHLEDTQYF
TRBJ2-3 TRBV10-2 CASSEPRGPRRGGSDTQYF
TRBJ1-5 TRBV19 CASSIGGNQPQHF
TRBJ2-3 TRBV7-3 CASSLAASGGGSTDTQYF
TRBJ2-7 TRBV9 CASSVRDTSYEQYF
TRBJ2-7 TRBV15 CATSREGAGGLASYEQYF
TRBJ2-2 TRBV6-1 CAASKNTGELFF
TRBJ1-6 TRBV4-3 CASSQGTGHSPLHF
TRBJ2-1 TRBV11-2 CASSLHFNNEQFF
TRBJ1-1 TRBV7-6 CASSYGPGAGTEAFF
TRBJ1-1 TRBV6-1 CASIWDRGAGEAFF
TRBJ2-2 TRBV11-2 CASSLGGQGARTGELFF
TRBJ1-1 TRBV30 CAQDRFLNTEAFF
TRBJ2-5 TRBV6-1 CASSEAIWGSRETQYF
TRBJ2-2 TRBV19 CASSMPRGSGNTGELFF
TRBJ1-1 TRBV6-5 CASSSGGTEAFF
TRBJ1-5 TRBV7-9 CASSLGRTGVPNQPQHF
TRBJ1-5 TRBV30 CAWSREYNQPQHF
TRBJ1-1 TRBV5-1 CASSLGRGAEAFF
TRBJ1-5 TRBV28 CASIDRGRTVGNQPQHF
TRBJ2-1 TRBV28 CASSLGGEGSYNEQFF
TRBJ1-2 TRBV6-5 CASSYSNAGNGYTF
TRBJ1-6 TRBV30 CAWTLGRGGSPLHF
TRBJ1-1 TRBV5-1 CASRLEANTEAFF
TRBJ2-1 TRBV19 CASSIAWRTGGRDEQFF
TRBJ2-1 TRBV5-1 CASSLGGYNEQFF
TRBJ2-1 TRBV7-6 CASSLNRGGNEQFF
TRBJ2-2 TRBV2 CASSSLQGNTGELFF
TRBJ1-2 TRBV4-2 CASSQDTRNRGYTF
TRBJ1-1 TRBV6-1 CASSESSRRAFF
TRBJ1-1 TRBV2 CASTKTGGYTEAFF
TRBJ1-5 TRBV2 CASTVEMENQPQHF
TRBJ1-2 TRBV10-3 CAISQGQRTNYGYTF
TRBJ1-1 TRBV7-9 CASSLDRGNDGAFF
TRBJ2-7 TRBV15 CATSGFLTGVGHEQYF
TRBJ1-6 TRBV19 CASSIGPMDSPLHF
TRBJ2-2 TRBV7-8 CASSLSYDGELFF
TRBJ2-7 TRBV14 CASSSAGVYEQYF
TRBJ1-6 TRBV27 CASSSTGQLFSYNSPLHF
TRBJ2-3 TRBV15 CATSTGTDTQYF
TRBJ2-1 TRBV14 CASSQLTGGNEQFF
TRBJ1-2 TRBV19 CASISSGGRIAGYTF
TRBJ2-5 TRBV7-8 CASSGETQYF
TRBJ2-1 TRBV30 CACSPLAGAYNEQFF
TRBJ1-3 TRBV4-3 CASSQGGTGNTIYF
TRBJ1-1 TRBV19 CASSIKGQTNTEAFF
TRBJ2-1 TRBV5-1 CASSPLGGRASYNEQFF
TRBJ1-2 TRBV4-2 CASSQDGRQGARSNYGYTF